A selection of T cell receptor beta chains follows, all from one sample in a study of shared clonotypes between healthy human individuals. TCRdb's copy holds only in-frame clones and misses some; the assay was immunoSEQ multiplex PCR. The table has some 1.4 million clones, roughly 97% seen once. The sequencing input was naive CD4+ T cells sorted from blood. Every receptor here comes from a man in his thirties or forties in good health. CDR3s include the opening cysteine and the closing phenylalanine or tryptophan. Each record gives: clone size, V gene, D gene, J gene, CDR3 DNA, CDR3 protein. D genes are given only for firm matches. Not all rows give a size; the values are once, few, many and, for expanded clones, a class.

clone size: .; V gene: TRBV5-4; D gene: TRBD1; J gene: TRBJ2-5; CDR3 DNA: TGTGCCAGCAACATTAAACAGGGGGTGAGAGAAGAGACCCAGTACTTC; CDR3 protein: CASNIKQGVREETQYF
clone size: .; V gene: TRBV11-3; D gene: .; J gene: TRBJ1-1; CDR3 DNA: TGTGCCAGCAGCTTAAGGTTAAACACTGAAGCTTTCTTT; CDR3 protein: CASSLRLNTEAFF
clone size: once; V gene: TRBV28; D gene: TRBD1; J gene: TRBJ1-1; CDR3 DNA: TGTGCCAGCAGTTTATTTTACAGGGGAAGGGGGAACACTGAAGCTTTCTTT; CDR3 protein: CASSLFYRGRGNTEAFF
clone size: .; V gene: TRBV10-3; D gene: .; J gene: TRBJ2-3; CDR3 DNA: TGTGCCATCAGTCTCTCGGGCACAGATACGCAGTATTTT; CDR3 protein: CAISLSGTDTQYF
clone size: .; V gene: TRBV2; D gene: .; J gene: TRBJ2-7; CDR3 DNA: TGTGCCAGCACCAGAGCGTCAGTCTCCTACGAGCAGTACTTC; CDR3 protein: CASTRASVSYEQYF
clone size: .; V gene: TRBV18; D gene: .; J gene: TRBJ2-7; CDR3 DNA: TGTGCCAGCTCACCAGGGGAAGGATACGAGCAGTACTTC; CDR3 protein: CASSPGEGYEQYF
clone size: .; V gene: TRBV9; D gene: .; J gene: TRBJ2-7; CDR3 DNA: TGTGCCAGCAGCGTAGCCTCTAACCTGAGGGGGCAGTACTTC; CDR3 protein: CASSVASNLRGQYF
clone size: .; V gene: TRBV5-1; D gene: .; J gene: TRBJ2-3; CDR3 DNA: TGCGCCAGCAGCTTTGGGGGGCGCCAAGATACGCAGTATTTT; CDR3 protein: CASSFGGRQDTQYF
clone size: once; V gene: TRBV27; D gene: TRBD1; J gene: TRBJ2-1; CDR3 DNA: TGTGCCAGCAACCCCGGGACAGGCCTTCCCAATTTCTACAATGAGCAGTTCTTC; CDR3 protein: CASNPGTGLPNFYNEQFF
clone size: .; V gene: TRBV4-1; D gene: .; J gene: TRBJ2-6; CDR3 DNA: TGCGCCAGCAGCCAAGATCGGCTGTTGGGGGCCAACGTCCTGACTTTC; CDR3 protein: CASSQDRLLGANVLTF
clone size: .; V gene: TRBV27; D gene: TRBD2; J gene: TRBJ2-7; CDR3 DNA: TGTGCCACCTCCATGACCGGGACTAGTGGGATCGAGCAGTACTTC; CDR3 protein: CATSMTGTSGIEQYF
clone size: .; V gene: TRBV21-1; D gene: .; J gene: TRBJ2-1; CDR3 DNA: TGTGCCAGCAGAACCGCAGAGTGTGGAAGGAACTACAATGAGCAGTTCTTC; CDR3 protein: CASRTAECGRNYNEQFF
clone size: .; V gene: TRBV5-1; D gene: TRBD1; J gene: TRBJ2-7; CDR3 DNA: TGCGCCAGCAGCCCACAACCGGGACAGGGGGCCTACGAGCAGTACTTC; CDR3 protein: CASSPQPGQGAYEQYF
clone size: .; V gene: TRBV20-1; D gene: .; J gene: TRBJ2-1; CDR3 DNA: TGCAGTGCTAGCCAGACCCATGAGCAGTTCTTC; CDR3 protein: CSASQTHEQFF
clone size: .; V gene: TRBV2; D gene: .; J gene: TRBJ2-5; CDR3 DNA: TGTGCCAGCGCTCCCCAAGAGACCCAGTACTTC; CDR3 protein: CASAPQETQYF
clone size: .; V gene: TRBV4-2; D gene: TRBD1; J gene: TRBJ2-5; CDR3 DNA: TGTGCCAGCAGCCTTCGCAGGGGGTCTTTGGAGACCCAGTACTTC; CDR3 protein: CASSLRRGSLETQYF
clone size: .; V gene: TRBV11-1; D gene: .; J gene: TRBJ1-2; CDR3 DNA: TGTGCCAGCAGCTTAACCGCTATCGGATCTTATGGCTACACCTTC; CDR3 protein: CASSLTAIGSYGYTF
clone size: .; V gene: TRBV6-6; D gene: .; J gene: TRBJ2-7; CDR3 DNA: TGTGCCAGCACTCGCCTGGGCAGCTTGAGCTCCTACGAGCAGTACTTC; CDR3 protein: CASTRLGSLSSYEQYF
clone size: .; V gene: TRBV18; D gene: .; J gene: TRBJ2-1; CDR3 DNA: TGTGCCAGCTCACCGTCGGGGACCCAATACAATGAGCAGTTCTTC; CDR3 protein: CASSPSGTQYNEQFF
clone size: .; V gene: TRBV19; D gene: .; J gene: TRBJ1-5; CDR3 DNA: TGTGCCAGTATCTCCCCAGGCGATAGCAATCAGCCCCAGCATTTT; CDR3 protein: CASISPGDSNQPQHF
clone size: once; V gene: TRBV7-2; D gene: .; J gene: TRBJ2-5; CDR3 DNA: TGTGCCAGCAGCCGAGACCGGGTGGAGACCCAGTACTTC; CDR3 protein: CASSRDRVETQYF
clone size: .; V gene: TRBV5-1; D gene: TRBD1; J gene: TRBJ2-3; CDR3 DNA: TGCGCCAGCAGCTTACAGGGGTTCAGCACAGATACGCAGTATTTT; CDR3 protein: CASSLQGFSTDTQYF
clone size: .; V gene: TRBV7-9; D gene: TRBD2; J gene: TRBJ2-7; CDR3 DNA: TGTGCCAGCAGCCGGGGAGGGTTAGTGGACGAGCAGTACTTC; CDR3 protein: CASSRGGLVDEQYF
clone size: .; V gene: TRBV6-5; D gene: .; J gene: TRBJ1-3; CDR3 DNA: TGTGCCAGCAGTTACGGTTGGCGAGGTGGAGGAAACACCATATATTTT; CDR3 protein: CASSYGWRGGGNTIYF
clone size: .; V gene: TRBV4-1; D gene: TRBD1; J gene: TRBJ2-3; CDR3 DNA: TGCGCCAGCAGCCGGTTAGGCGGGACAGGGAGGGATACGCAGTATTTT; CDR3 protein: CASSRLGGTGRDTQYF
clone size: .; V gene: TRBV19; D gene: .; J gene: TRBJ1-1; CDR3 DNA: TGTGCCAGTAGTAGCTCTCGGAGGACCTACACTGAAGCTTTCTTT; CDR3 protein: CASSSSRRTYTEAFF
clone size: once; V gene: TRBV28; D gene: TRBD2; J gene: TRBJ2-7; CDR3 DNA: TGTGCCAGCAGCCCTACTAGCGGGAGCTCCTACGAGCAGTACTTC; CDR3 protein: CASSPTSGSSYEQYF
clone size: .; V gene: TRBV2; D gene: .; J gene: TRBJ1-5; CDR3 DNA: TGTGCCAGCACCCTGGGGGGGGCAGGCCAGCCCCAGCATTTT; CDR3 protein: CASTLGGAGQPQHF
clone size: .; V gene: TRBV10-3; D gene: .; J gene: TRBJ2-7; CDR3 DNA: TGTGCCACCACTTCGGGCCTCCCCTACGAGCAGTACTTC; CDR3 protein: CATTSGLPYEQYF
clone size: once; V gene: TRBV27; D gene: .; J gene: TRBJ1-2; CDR3 DNA: TGTGCCAGCAGCAGAACCGGGACAAACTACACCTTC; CDR3 protein: CASSRTGTNYTF
clone size: .; V gene: TRBV5-5; D gene: .; J gene: TRBJ2-2; CDR3 DNA: TGTGCCAGCAGCTTGTTGTGGAACACCGGGGAGCTGTTTTTT; CDR3 protein: CASSLLWNTGELFF
clone size: .; V gene: TRBV29-1; D gene: .; J gene: TRBJ2-7; CDR3 DNA: TGCAGCGCCTCATCGGGCATCTACGAGCAGTACTTC; CDR3 protein: CSASSGIYEQYF
clone size: .; V gene: TRBV7-2; D gene: TRBD1; J gene: TRBJ2-1; CDR3 DNA: TGTGCCAGCAGCACCGGACAGGGTCGGAGGGGCAATGAGCAGTTCTTC; CDR3 protein: CASSTGQGRRGNEQFF
clone size: .; V gene: TRBV5-8; D gene: TRBD1; J gene: TRBJ2-5; CDR3 DNA: TGTGCCAGCAGATGGACAGGGATAGAGACCCAGTACTTC; CDR3 protein: CASRWTGIETQYF
clone size: .; V gene: TRBV9; D gene: TRBD2; J gene: TRBJ2-1; CDR3 DNA: TGTGCCAGCAGCGACCCTCCTAGCGGGAGAAGGAATGAGCAGTTCTTC; CDR3 protein: CASSDPPSGRRNEQFF
clone size: .; V gene: TRBV19; D gene: TRBD2; J gene: TRBJ2-5; CDR3 DNA: TGTGCCAGTAGGGAAGGTAGCGGGTGGACCCAGTACTTC; CDR3 protein: CASREGSGWTQYF
clone size: .; V gene: TRBV7-6; D gene: TRBD2; J gene: TRBJ2-7; CDR3 DNA: TGTGCCAGCAGCCCCGATCGGGTAGCGGGAGTATACGAGCAGTACTTC; CDR3 protein: CASSPDRVAGVYEQYF
clone size: .; V gene: TRBV9; D gene: .; J gene: TRBJ2-2; CDR3 DNA: TGTGCCAGCACTCCTTTCACCGGGGAGCTGTTTTTT; CDR3 protein: CASTPFTGELFF
clone size: .; V gene: TRBV20-1; D gene: TRBD2; J gene: TRBJ2-1; CDR3 DNA: TGCAGTGCTAGAATTAGCGGGATAAAGATCTTC; CDR3 protein: CSARISGIKIF